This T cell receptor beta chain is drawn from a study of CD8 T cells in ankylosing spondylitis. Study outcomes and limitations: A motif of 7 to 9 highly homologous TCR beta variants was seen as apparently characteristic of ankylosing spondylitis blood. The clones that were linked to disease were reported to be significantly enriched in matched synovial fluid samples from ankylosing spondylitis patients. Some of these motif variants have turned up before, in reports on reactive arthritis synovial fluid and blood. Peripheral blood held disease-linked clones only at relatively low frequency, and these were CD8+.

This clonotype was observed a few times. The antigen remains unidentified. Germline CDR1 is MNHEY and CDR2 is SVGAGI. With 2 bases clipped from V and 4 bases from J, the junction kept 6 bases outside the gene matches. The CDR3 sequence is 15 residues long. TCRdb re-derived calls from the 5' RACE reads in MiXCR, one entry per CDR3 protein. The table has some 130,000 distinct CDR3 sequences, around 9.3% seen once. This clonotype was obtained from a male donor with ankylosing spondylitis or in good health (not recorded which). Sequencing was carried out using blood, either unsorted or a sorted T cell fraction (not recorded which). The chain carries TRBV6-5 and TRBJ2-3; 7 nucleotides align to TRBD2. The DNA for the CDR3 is TGTGCCAGCAGTTACACCCTAGCGGCCTCAGATACGCAGTATTTT. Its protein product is CASSYTLAASDTQYF.